The 5 T cell receptor beta chains below come from one sample, sequenced in a study of OX40 agonist ivuxolimab in advanced cancers. Sequencing used immunoSEQ multiplex PCR; TCRdb keeps in-frame clones, though not all of them. The sample lists tens of thousands of clones, around 91% seen once, with about 6.5% in the top ten. The sample consisted of CD4+ or CD8+ T cells sorted from blood, taken in a trial of the OX40 agonist ivuxolimab. The receptors here all came from an adult with an advanced solid tumor such as melanoma, head and neck, liver or kidney cancer.

This clone was found once. This sequence joins TRBV6-5 and TRBJ1-2; TRBD1 matches at 8 bases. The CDR3 runs 15 residues. V was pared by 2 bases and J by 4 bases, with 6 bases of the junction left unmatched. CDR1 is MNHEY and CDR2 is SVGAGI in the germline V gene. The CDR3 region has the DNA TGTGCCAGCAGTTACACCGGACAGGGTCTCTATGGCTACACCTTC. It translates to CASSYTGQGLYGYTF.

V gene TRBV28 combines with J gene TRBJ2-7; the match to TRBD2 covers 8 bases. The length of the CDR3 is 15 residues. V lost 10 bases and J lost 3; bases outside the gene matches: 14. The germline CDR1 and CDR2 sequences are MDHEN and SYDVKM. CDR3 coding DNA: TGTGCCACCTCTTATTCGCGGGGGGTAGGCTACGAGCAGTACTTC. Translation gives CATSYSRGVGYEQYF.

This chain joins TRBV21-1 and TRBJ1-2. TRBV21-1 is deemed a pseudogene. The CDR3 is 15 residues long. CDR3 coding DNA: TGTGCCAGCAGCAAAGGGGGCAGGGAGTACTATGGCTACACCTTC. It specifies CASSKGGREYYGYTF.

V and J are TRBV9 and TRBJ2-7; 8 bases map to TRBD1. Germline V gene sequence: CDR1 SGDLS, CDR2 YYNGEE. This CDR3 contains 13 residues. V gave up 7 bases and J gave up 6 bases; unmatched junction bases: 9. This CDR3 is CASAGQGKSEQYF. CDR3 in DNA: TGTGCCAGCGCCGGACAGGGTAAGAGCGAGCAGTACTTC.

The chain joins TRBV28 to TRBJ2-7; no firm D call. The CDR3 sequence is 10 residues long. Per germline, CDR1 MDHEN and CDR2 SYDVKM. V shed 6 bases and J shed 3 bases, with 3 bases lying between them. CDR3 loop: CASSNYEQYF. The DNA for the CDR3 is TGTGCCAGCAGCAACTACGAGCAGTACTTC.